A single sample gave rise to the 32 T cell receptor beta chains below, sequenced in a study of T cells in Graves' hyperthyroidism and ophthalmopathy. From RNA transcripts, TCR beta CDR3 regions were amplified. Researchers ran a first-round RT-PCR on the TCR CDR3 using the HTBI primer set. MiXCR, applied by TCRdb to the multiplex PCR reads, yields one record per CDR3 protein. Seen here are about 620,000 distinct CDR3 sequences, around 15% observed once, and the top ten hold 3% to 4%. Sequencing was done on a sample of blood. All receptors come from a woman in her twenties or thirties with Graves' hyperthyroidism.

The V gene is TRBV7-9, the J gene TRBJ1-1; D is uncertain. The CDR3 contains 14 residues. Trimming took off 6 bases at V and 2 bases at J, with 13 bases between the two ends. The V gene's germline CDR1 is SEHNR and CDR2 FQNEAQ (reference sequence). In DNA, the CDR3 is TGTGCCAGCAGACCGGACCGGTATAACACTGAAGCTTTCTTT. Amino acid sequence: CASRPDRYNTEAFF.

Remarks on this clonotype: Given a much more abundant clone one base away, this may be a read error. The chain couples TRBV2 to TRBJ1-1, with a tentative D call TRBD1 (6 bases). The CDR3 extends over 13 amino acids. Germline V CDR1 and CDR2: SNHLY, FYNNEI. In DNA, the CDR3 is TGTGCCACCCTGATGGGAACAGGGATTGAAGTTTTCTTT. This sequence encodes CATLMGTGIEVFF.

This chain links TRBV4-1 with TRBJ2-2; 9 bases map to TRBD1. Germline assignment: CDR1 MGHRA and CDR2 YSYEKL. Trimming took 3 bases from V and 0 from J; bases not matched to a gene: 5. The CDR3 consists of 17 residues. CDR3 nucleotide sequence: TGCGCCAGCAGCCAGGGACAGGGCGTTGCGAACACCGGGGAGCTGTTTTTT. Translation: CASSQGQGVANTGELFF.

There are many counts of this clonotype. The DNA of the CDR3 is TGTGCCTCTCTTGGGGCAGATACGCAGTATTTT. It is translated as CASLGADTQYF. This sequence joins TRBV30 and TRBJ2-3; D call uncertain. Germline V CDR1 and CDR2: GTSNPN, SVGIG (reference sequence). The CDR3 is made up of 11 amino acids. V lost 7 bases and J 4 bases, leaving 9 bases between the germline ends. The complete variable domain, with remaining parts taken from reference TRBV30 and TRBJ2-3, reads SQTIHQWPATLVQPVGSPLSLECTVEGTSNPNLYWYRQAAGRGLQLLFYSVGIGQISSEVPQNLSASRPQDRQFILSSKKLLLSDSGFYLCASLGADTQYFGPGTRLTVL.

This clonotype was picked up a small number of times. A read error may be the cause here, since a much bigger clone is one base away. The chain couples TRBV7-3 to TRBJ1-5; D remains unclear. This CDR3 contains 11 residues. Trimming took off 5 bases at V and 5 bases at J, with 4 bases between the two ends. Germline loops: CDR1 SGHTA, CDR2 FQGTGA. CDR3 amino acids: CASSPYQPQHF. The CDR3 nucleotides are TGTGCCAGCAGCCCCTATCAGCCCCAGCATTTT.

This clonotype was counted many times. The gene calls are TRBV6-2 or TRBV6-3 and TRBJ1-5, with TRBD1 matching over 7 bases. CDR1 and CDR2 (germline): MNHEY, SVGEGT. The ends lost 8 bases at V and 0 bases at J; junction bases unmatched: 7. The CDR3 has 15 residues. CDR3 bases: TGTGCCAGCGACAGGGAACTAAATAGCAATCAGCCCCAGCATTTT. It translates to CASDRELNSNQPQHF.

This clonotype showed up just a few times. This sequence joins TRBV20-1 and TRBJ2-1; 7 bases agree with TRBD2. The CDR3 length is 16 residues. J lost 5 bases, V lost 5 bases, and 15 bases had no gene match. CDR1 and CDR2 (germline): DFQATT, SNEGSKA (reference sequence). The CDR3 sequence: CSAFTSAPRFHNEQFF. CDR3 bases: TGCAGTGCTTTTACTAGCGCCCCTCGATTCCACAATGAGCAGTTCTTC.

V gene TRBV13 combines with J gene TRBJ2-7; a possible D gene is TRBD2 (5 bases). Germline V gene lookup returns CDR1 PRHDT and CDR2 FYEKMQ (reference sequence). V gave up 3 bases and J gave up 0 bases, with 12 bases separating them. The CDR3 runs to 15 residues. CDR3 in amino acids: CASSFRGSASYEQYF. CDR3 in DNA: TGTGCCAGCAGCTTTCGAGGGAGCGCCTCCTACGAGCAGTACTTC.

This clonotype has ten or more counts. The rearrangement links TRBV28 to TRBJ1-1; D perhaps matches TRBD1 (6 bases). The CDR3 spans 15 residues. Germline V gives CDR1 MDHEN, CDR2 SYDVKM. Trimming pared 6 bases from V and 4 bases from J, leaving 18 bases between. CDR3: CASSLHLGGITEAFF. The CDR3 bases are TGTGCCAGCAGCTTACATTTAGGGGGGATCACTGAAGCTTTCTTT.

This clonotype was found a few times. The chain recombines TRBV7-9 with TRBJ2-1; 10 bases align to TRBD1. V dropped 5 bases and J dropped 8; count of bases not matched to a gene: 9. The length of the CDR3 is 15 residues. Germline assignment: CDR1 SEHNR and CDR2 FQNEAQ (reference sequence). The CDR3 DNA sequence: TGTGCCAGCAGCGGGCCGGGACAGGGGATAGATGAGCAGTTCTTC. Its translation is CASSGPGQGIDEQFF.

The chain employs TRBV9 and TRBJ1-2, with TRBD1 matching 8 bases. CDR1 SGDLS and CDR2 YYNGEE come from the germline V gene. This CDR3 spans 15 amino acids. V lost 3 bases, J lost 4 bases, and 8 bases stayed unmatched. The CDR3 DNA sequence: TGTGCCAGCAGCGACCAGCCACAGGGGGGCTATGGCTACACCTTC. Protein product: CASSDQPQGGYGYTF.

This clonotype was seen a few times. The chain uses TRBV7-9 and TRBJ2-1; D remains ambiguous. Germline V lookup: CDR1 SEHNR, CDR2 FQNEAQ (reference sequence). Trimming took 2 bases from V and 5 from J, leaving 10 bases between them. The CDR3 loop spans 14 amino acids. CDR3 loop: CASSLLDGHNEQFF. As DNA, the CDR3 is TGTGCCAGCAGCTTACTAGACGGACACAATGAGCAGTTCTTC. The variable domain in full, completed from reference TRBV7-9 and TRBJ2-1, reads DTGVSQNPRHKITKRGQNVTFRCDPISEHNRLYWYRQTLGQGPEFLTYFQNEAQLEKSRLLSDRFSAERPKGSFSTLEIQRTEQGDSAMYLCASSLLDGHNEQFFGPGTRLTVL.

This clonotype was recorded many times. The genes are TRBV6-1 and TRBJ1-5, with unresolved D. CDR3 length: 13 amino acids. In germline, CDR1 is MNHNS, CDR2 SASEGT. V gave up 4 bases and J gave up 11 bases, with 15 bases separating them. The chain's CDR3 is CASSVVYAEAQHF. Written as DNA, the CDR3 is TGTGCCAGCAGTGTGGTGTATGCTGAAGCCCAGCATTTT.

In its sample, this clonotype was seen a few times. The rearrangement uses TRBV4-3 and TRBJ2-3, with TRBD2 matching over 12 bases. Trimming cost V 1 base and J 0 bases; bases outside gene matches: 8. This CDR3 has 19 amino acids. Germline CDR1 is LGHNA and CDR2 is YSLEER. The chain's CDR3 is CASSQARTSGVSSTDTQYF. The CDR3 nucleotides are TGCGCCAGCAGCCAAGCCAGGACTAGCGGGGTATCTAGCACAGATACGCAGTATTTT.

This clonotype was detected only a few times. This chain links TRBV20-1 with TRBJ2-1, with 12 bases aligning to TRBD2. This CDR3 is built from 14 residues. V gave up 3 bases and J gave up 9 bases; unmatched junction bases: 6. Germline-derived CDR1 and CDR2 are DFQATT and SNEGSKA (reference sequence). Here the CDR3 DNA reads TGCAGTGCTAGGGAACTAGCGGGAGGTCCTGAGCAGTTCTTC. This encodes CSARELAGGPEQFF.

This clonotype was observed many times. The CDR3 loop is CASSEGQGTTDTQYF. DNA of the CDR3: TGTGCCAGCAGTGAAGGACAGGGTACCACAGATACGCAGTATTTT. V and J are TRBV2 and TRBJ2-3, with 7 bases fitting TRBD1. V shed 1 base and J 2 bases; nucleotides not matched to a gene: 3. Germline values: CDR1 SNHLY, CDR2 FYNNEI. CDR3 length equals 15 residues.

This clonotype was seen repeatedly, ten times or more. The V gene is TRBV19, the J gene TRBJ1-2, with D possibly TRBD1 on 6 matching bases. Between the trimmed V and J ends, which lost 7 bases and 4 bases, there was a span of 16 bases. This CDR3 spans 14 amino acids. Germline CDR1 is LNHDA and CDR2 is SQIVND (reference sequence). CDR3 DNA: TGTGCCAGTACTCTACTCGGGACAACCTATGGCTACACCTTC. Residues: CASTLLGTTYGYTF.

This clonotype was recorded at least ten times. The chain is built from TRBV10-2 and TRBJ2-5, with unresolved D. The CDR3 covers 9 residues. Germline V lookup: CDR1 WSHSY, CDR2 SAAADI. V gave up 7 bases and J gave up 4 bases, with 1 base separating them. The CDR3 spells CASTETQYF. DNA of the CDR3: TGCGCCAGCACAGAGACCCAGTACTTC.

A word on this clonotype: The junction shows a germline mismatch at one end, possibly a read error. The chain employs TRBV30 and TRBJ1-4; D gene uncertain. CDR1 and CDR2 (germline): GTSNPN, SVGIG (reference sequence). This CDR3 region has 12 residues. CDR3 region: CAWSTQNEKMFF. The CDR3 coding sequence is TGTGCCTGGAGTACCCAGAATGAAAAAATGTTTTTT.

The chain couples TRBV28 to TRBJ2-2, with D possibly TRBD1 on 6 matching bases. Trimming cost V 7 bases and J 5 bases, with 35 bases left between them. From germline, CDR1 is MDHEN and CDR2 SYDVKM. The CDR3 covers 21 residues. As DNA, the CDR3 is TGTGCCAGCACCATTAGCCTCTTTGGCGACAGGCCCGACAGGCGGACCGGGGAGCTGTTTTTT. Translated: CASTISLFGDRPDRRTGELFF.

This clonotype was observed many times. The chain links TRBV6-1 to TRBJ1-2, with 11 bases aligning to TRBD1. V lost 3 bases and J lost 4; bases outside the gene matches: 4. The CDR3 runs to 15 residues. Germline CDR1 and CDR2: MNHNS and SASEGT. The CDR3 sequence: CASSERTGGVYGYTF. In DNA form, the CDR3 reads TGTGCCAGCAGTGAGCGGACAGGGGGCGTCTATGGCTACACCTTC.

The CDR3 region is CAGGESNQPQHF. As DNA, the CDR3 is TGTGCCGGAGGGGAAAGCAATCAGCCCCAGCATTTT. The chain links TRBV28 to TRBJ1-5, with D perhaps TRBD1 (5 bases). Germline assignment: CDR1 MDHEN and CDR2 SYDVKM. The CDR3 loop spans 12 amino acids. Trimming took off 11 bases at V and 1 base at J, with 9 bases between the two ends.

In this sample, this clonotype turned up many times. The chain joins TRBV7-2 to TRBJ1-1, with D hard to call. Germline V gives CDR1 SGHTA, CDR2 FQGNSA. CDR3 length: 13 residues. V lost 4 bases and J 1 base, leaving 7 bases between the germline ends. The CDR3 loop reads CASSYDGNTEAFF. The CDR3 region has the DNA TGTGCCAGCAGCTACGACGGGAACACTGAAGCTTTCTTT.

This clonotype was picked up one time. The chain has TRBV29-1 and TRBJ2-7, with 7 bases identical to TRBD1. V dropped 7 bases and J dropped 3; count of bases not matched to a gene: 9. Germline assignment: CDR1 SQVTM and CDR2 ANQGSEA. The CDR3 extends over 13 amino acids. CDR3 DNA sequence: TGCAGCGGTTCCGAGGCAGGGGGCTACGAGCAGTACTTC. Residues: CSGSEAGGYEQYF.

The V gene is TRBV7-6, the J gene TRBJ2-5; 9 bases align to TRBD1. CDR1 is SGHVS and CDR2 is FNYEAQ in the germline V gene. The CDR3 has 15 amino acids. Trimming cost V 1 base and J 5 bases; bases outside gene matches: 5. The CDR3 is CASSLGDRAGETQYF. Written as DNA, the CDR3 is TGTGCCAGCAGCTTAGGGGACAGGGCCGGGGAGACCCAGTACTTC.

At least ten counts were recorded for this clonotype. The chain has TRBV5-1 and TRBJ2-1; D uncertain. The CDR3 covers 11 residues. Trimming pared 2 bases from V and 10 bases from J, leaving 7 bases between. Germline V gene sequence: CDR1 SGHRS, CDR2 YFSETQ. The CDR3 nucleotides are TGCGCCAGCAGCTTAAGCCTAGAGCAGTTCTTC. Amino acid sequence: CASSLSLEQFF.

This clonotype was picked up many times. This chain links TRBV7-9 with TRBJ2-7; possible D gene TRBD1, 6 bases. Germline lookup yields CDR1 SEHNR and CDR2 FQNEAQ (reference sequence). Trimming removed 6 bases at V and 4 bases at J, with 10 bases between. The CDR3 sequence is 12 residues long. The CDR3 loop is CASRDSGYEQYF. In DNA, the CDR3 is TGTGCCAGCAGGGACAGTGGTTACGAGCAGTACTTC.

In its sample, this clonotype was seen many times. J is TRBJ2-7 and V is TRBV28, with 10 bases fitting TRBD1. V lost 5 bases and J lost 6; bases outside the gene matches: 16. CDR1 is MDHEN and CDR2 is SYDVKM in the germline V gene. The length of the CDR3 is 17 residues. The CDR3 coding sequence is TGTGCCAGCAGTGCCCAGTATAATGACAGGGGGCGGACCGAGCAGTACTTC. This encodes CASSAQYNDRGRTEQYF.

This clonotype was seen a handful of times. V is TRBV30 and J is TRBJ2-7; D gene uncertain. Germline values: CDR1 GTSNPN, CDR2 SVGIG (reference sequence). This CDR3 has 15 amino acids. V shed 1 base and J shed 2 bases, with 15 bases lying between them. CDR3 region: CAWSAPADYPYEQYF. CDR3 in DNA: TGTGCCTGGAGTGCTCCCGCCGATTACCCCTACGAGCAGTACTTC.

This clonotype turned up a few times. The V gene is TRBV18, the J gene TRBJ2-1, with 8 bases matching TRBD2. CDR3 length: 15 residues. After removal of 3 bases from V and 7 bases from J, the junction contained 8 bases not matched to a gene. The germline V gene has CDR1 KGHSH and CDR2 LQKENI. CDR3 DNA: TGTGCCAGCTCACCCGAGGGCCCGGGGGGGAATGAGCAGTTCTTC. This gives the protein CASSPEGPGGNEQFF.

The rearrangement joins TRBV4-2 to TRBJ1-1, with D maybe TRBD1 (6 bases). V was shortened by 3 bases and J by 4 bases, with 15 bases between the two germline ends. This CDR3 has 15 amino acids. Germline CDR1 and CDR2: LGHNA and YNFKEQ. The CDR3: CASSHYGTRITEAFF. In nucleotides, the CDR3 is TGTGCCAGCAGCCACTACGGGACACGGATCACTGAAGCTTTCTTT.

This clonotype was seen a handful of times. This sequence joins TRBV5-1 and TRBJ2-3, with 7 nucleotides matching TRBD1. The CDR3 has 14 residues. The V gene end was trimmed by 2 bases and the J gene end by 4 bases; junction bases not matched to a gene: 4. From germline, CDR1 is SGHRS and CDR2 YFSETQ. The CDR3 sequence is CASSFRQGPDTQYF. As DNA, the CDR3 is TGCGCCAGCAGCTTCCGACAGGGCCCAGATACGCAGTATTTT.